This T cell receptor beta chain was documented in a study of cytomegalovirus exposure and HLA in healthy donors. Study outcomes and limitations: Investigators reported 164 TCR beta chains as tied to cytomegalovirus. It was reported that TCR beta sequences correctly inferred the HLA-A and HLA-B alleles for most subjects.

On this clone: Its antigen is unidentified.

The CDR3 runs 16 residues. Germline V gene lookup returns CDR1 SNHLY and CDR2 FYNNEI. V dropped 0 bases and J dropped 5 bases, with 14 bases sitting between them. The PCR ran on 60 Vbeta and 13 Jbeta primers. Repertoires were generated with immunoSEQ multiplex PCR, while TCRdb's copy carries only in-frame clones and drops some. In the table there are some 80,000 clones, about 9.4% of which are singletons. V usage is TRBV2 and J usage is TRBJ2-1; D unclear. Source material: PBMCs. The clonotype originates from a man aged 55 to 70 in good health and CMV-seropositive. CDR3: CASSEALRLTDNEQFF. The CDR3 bases are TGTGCCAGCAGTGAAGCGCTTCGATTAACAGACAATGAGCAGTTCTTC.